This TCR beta chain stems from a study of blood T cell repertoires in COVID-19 (dated by TCRdb to 2020 to 2021). Describing the broader study: For ImmuneRACE Cohort 3, a participant was defined as recovered based on two consecutive negative NP/OP PCR tests, clearance by a healthcare professional, or resolution of symptoms. The sample metadata nearly always contained a de-identified subject ID, COVID-19 status, age in years and sex. Where available, HLA class I and class II types were taken from metadata supplied by the sample provider and were not determined by assay-based typing. Subjects who had been exposed to COVID-19, were actively infected with it, or had recovered from it provided the deeply sampled blood TCRbeta repertoires that made up the dataset. The samples were drawn from two sources: the first 160 participants of the ongoing ImmuneRACE study, and about 1,300 subjects contributed by 6 global collaborators. The repertoires were made available in a free public database intended to serve as a resource for research on the immune response to SARS-CoV-2. Collaborator samples came from the United States, Italy and Spain and covered acute and convalescent phases of COVID-19. The prospective study material was composed of cDNA or gDNA derived from T cells, B-cell-depleted T cells, or PBMCs. Here is what the overall study found, with its caveats: How much clinical and demographic metadata was included differed by source and by participant, and the metadata was provided uncurated.

Concerning this clone: Its cognate antigen has yet to be identified. Base qualities were left out, and no much larger clone turns up one base away.

In the prospective study, participants were roughly 18 to 100 years old, resided in 24 geographic areas of the United States, and were enrolled through a virtual design. Cohort assignment in the prospective study relied on participant-reported clinical history from a screening survey and a study questionnaire. In the prospective study, mobile phlebotomists collected whole blood, serum and a nasopharyngeal or oropharyngeal swab from each participant. Over a roughly 2-month period, participants in the prospective study had the option of providing additional blood draws and questionnaires. Blood samples from the prospective study were shipped frozen or at room temperature prior to DNA extraction. TCRbeta CDR3 regions were amplified from genomic DNA by means of the immunoSEQ Assay, a bias-controlled multiplex PCR. Turning to the authors' computational methods: The number of nucleated cells in each sample was estimated from the amplification of reference gene primers within the assay. Sequence reads were collapsed and filtered to measure the absolute abundance of every unique TCRbeta CDR3 rearrangement. For each sample, productive Simpson clonality was calculated by taking the square root of Simpson's diversity index across productive rearrangements. TCRdb re-hosts the immuneACCESS table, in-frame sequences only. Its copies lack some clones; in the studies checked, an unresolved V gene accounts for under half of them, and the cause for the rest is not known. The V and J calls and clone size are taken from that table; D and trimming were inferred from the DNA. The sample has more than 300,000 clones on record, around 87% of them singletons. The ten largest clones take up 1.5% to 2.5% of the sample.

The specimen was PBMCs or T cells enriched from blood (not recorded which). This receptor was identified in a man between 35 and 55 years old in a cohort exposed to, infected with or recovered from COVID-19 (not recorded which).

The CDR3 in this case is CASRRPGQTYEQYF. In nucleotides, the sequence is TGTGCCAGCAGGCGACCGGGACAGACTTACGAGCAGTACTTC. The rearrangement joined TRBV6-5 to TRBJ2-7, and TRBD1 matches 7 of the central bases. From a lookup of the germline V gene, CDR1 and CDR2 are MNHEY and SVGAGI. The CDR3, from cysteine to phenylalanine, totals 14 residues. The DNA shown is the 42-base CDR3, in frame from base 1. Unmatched junction bases come to 9, with V trimmed by 6 bases and J by 4 bases.